The clone carrying this T cell receptor beta chain was seen at least ten times. The antigen is undetermined. The sample comes from a study of identical twins. Study results and limitations: Whereas memory repertoires showed no such difference, abundant cord blood beta clonotypes carried fewer insertions. Conclusions came from cross-sectional statistical analysis, not from following the same donors. The presence of invariant MAIT and iNKT cells could partly confound analyses of zero-insertion sequences.

The CDR3 length is 15 residues. CDR1 SQVTM and CDR2 ANQGSEA come from the germline V gene. J lost 0 bases, V lost 5 bases, and 8 bases had no gene match. TCRdb itself ran the 5' RACE reads through MiXCR, one entry per CDR3 protein. The sample contains roughly 630,000 distinct CDR3 sequences, just over 7% of which appear only once. The sample was also reused in another study, on yellow fever vaccine responses in identical twins.

The rearrangement uses TRBV29-1 and TRBJ1-1; 8 nucleotides agree with TRBD1. The material sequenced was PBMCs. This TCR was recovered from a young woman in good health. The CDR3 reads CSVPKGQGLNTEAFF. The CDR3 DNA reads as TGCAGCGTTCCTAAAGGACAGGGCTTGAACACTGAAGCTTTCTTT.